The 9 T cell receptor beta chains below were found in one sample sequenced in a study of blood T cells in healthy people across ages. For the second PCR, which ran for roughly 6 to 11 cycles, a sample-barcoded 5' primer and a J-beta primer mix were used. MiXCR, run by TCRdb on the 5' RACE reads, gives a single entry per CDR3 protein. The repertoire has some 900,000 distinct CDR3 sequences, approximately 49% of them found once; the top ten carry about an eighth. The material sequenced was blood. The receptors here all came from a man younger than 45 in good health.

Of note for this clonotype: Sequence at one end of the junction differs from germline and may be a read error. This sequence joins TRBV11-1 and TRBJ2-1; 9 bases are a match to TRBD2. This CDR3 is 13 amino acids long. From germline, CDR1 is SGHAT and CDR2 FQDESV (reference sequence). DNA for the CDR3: TGTGCCAGCAGCTGGCGGGGGGGCGGTGAGCAGTTCTTT. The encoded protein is CASSWRGGGEQFF. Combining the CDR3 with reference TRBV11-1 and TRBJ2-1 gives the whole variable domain EAEVAQSPRYKITEKSQAVAFWCDPISGHATLYWYRQILGQGPELLVQFQDESVVDDSQLPKDRFSAERLKGVDSTLKIQPAELGDSAMYLCASSWRGGGEQFFGPGTRLTVL.

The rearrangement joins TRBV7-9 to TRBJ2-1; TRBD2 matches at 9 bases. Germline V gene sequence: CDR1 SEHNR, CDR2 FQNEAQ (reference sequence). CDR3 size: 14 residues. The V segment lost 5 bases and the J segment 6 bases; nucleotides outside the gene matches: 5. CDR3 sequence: CASSQMTSGNEQFF. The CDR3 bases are TGTGCCAGCAGCCAAATGACTAGCGGCAATGAGCAGTTCTTC.

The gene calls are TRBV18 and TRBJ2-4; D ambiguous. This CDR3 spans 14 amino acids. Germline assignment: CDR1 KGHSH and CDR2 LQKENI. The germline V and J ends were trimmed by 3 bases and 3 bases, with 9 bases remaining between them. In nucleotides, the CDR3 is TGTGCCAGCTCACCGGGTCTAAGCAAAAACATTCAGTACTTC. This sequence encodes CASSPGLSKNIQYF.

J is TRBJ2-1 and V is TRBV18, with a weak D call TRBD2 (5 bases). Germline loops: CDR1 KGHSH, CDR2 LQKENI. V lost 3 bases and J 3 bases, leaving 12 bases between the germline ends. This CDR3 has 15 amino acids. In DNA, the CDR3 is TGTGCCAGCTCACCTTCCGTTGGAGGCTACAATGAGCAGTTCTTC. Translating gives CASSPSVGGYNEQFF.

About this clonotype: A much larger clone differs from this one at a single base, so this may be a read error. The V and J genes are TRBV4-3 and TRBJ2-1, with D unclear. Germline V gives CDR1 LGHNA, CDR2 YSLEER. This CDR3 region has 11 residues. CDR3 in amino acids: CANSRANEQFF. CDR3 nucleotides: TGCGCCAACAGCCGTGCTAATGAGCAGTTCTTC.

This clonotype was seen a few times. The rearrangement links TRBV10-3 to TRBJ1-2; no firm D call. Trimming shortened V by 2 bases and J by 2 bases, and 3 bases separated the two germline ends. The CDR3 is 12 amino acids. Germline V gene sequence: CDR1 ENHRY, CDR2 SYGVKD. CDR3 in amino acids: CAISETNYGYTF. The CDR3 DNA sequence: TGTGCCATCAGTGAGACCAACTATGGCTACACCTTC.

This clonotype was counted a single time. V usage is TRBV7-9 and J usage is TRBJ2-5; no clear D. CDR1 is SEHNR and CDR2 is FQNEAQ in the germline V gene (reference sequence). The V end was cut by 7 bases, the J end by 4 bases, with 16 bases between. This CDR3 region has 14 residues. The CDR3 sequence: CASTLWGPRETQYF. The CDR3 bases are TGTGCCAGCACCCTCTGGGGTCCCCGAGAGACCCAGTACTTC.

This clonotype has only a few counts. The CDR3 DNA follows: TGCAGTGTTGGGCGTACGTCCGGGGAGCTGTTTTTT. Amino acids: CSVGRTSGELFF. The chain combines TRBV20-1 with TRBJ2-2; the D is unclear. CDR1 DFQATT and CDR2 SNEGSKA come from the germline V gene (reference sequence). V lost 7 bases to trimming and J lost 6 bases, with 12 bases between them. The CDR3 runs to 12 residues.

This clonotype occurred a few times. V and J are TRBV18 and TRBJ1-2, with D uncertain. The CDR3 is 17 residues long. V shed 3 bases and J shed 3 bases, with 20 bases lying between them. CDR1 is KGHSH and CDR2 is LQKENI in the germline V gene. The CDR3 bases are TGTGCCAGCTCACCGAGGCAGACCGGGCTGTATGACTATGGCTACACCTTC. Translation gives CASSPRQTGLYDYGYTF.